Following are 21 T cell receptor beta chains from one sample sequenced in a study of T-cell reconstitution after alpha-beta-depleted transplantation in children. Researchers prepared the TCRbeta library using unique molecular identifiers, the study reports. TCRdb used MiXCR to reprocess the PCR reads, holding one entry per CDR3 protein. The sample includes about 110,000 distinct CDR3 sequences, 10% of them seen just once. Sample: PBMCs, taken before TCRalphabeta/CD19-depleted stem cell transplant. The receptors here all came from a boy aged 2-9 years with acute lymphoblastic leukemia, due to receive a stem cell transplant.

This clonotype was recorded a few times. The rearrangement links TRBV29-1 to TRBJ1-1; 8 bases match TRBD1. V gave up 3 bases and J gave up 4 bases; unmatched junction bases: 4. This CDR3 has 13 residues. Germline V gene sequence: CDR1 SQVTM, CDR2 ANQGSEA. CDR3 nucleotide sequence: TGCAGCGTTGACAACAGGGGGACCACTGAAGCTTTCTTT. This gives the protein CSVDNRGTTEAFF.

V is TRBV6-1 and J is TRBJ1-5; tentative D call: TRBD1 (6 bases). Trimming stripped 2 bases from V and 4 bases from J, with 6 bases between. Germline V CDR1 and CDR2: MNHNS, SASEGT. This CDR3 region has 13 residues. The CDR3 loop is CASSEQGNQPQHF. The CDR3 DNA reads TGTGCCAGCAGTGAACAGGGGAATCAGCCCCAGCATTTT.

This clonotype was detected only a few times. The gene calls are TRBV12-3 or TRBV12-4 and TRBJ2-7; D remains unclear. The CDR3 runs 12 residues. The germline V and J ends were trimmed by 8 bases and 4 bases, with 12 bases remaining between them. For the CDR3, the DNA is TGTGCCAGCGCCCTTGCCCCGTACGAGCAGTACTTC. Translating it yields CASALAPYEQYF.

The rearrangement uses TRBV29-1 and TRBJ1-2, with D hard to call. V dropped 0 bases and J dropped 4 bases, with 15 bases sitting between them. CDR1 is SQVTM, CDR2 ANQGSEA, per germline. The CDR3 extends over 15 amino acids. The CDR3 DNA is TGCAGCGTTGAAGATCTTGTGGGCCAGCGCTATGGCTACACCTTC. Amino acid sequence: CSVEDLVGQRYGYTF.

This clonotype was recorded many times. The chain couples TRBV12-3 or TRBV12-4 to TRBJ2-7; maybe TRBD1 (5 bases). The CDR3 has 12 residues. V dropped 3 bases and J dropped 6 bases, with 9 bases sitting between them. The CDR3 loop reads CASSFPRGEQYF. CDR3 nucleotide sequence: TGTGCCAGCAGTTTTCCAAGGGGCGAGCAGTACTTC.

The rearrangement links TRBV5-1 to TRBJ2-1; 10 nucleotides align to TRBD2. Trimming cost V 4 bases and J 5 bases; bases outside gene matches: 9. In germline, CDR1 is SGHRS, CDR2 YFSETQ. The length of the CDR3 is 16 residues. CDR3 residues: CASSTEPGLANNEQFF. The CDR3 bases are TGCGCCAGCAGCACCGAACCGGGACTAGCGAACAATGAGCAGTTCTTC.

V gene TRBV12-3 or TRBV12-4 combines with J gene TRBJ2-2; weak D call: TRBD1 (6 bases). The CDR3 totals 15 residues. Trimming pared 3 bases from V and 7 bases from J, leaving 15 bases between. The CDR3 is CASSLLQGRGGELFF. The CDR3 nucleotides are TGTGCCAGCAGTTTGTTGCAGGGGAGAGGCGGGGAGCTGTTTTTT.

This clonotype was counted ten times or more. The genes are TRBV5-4 and TRBJ2-5; D not resolved. Germline loops: CDR1 SGHNT, CDR2 YYREEE (reference sequence). V was shortened by 2 bases and J by 5 bases, with 7 bases between the two germline ends. The CDR3 contains 12 residues. The CDR3, as DNA: TGTGCCAGCAGCTTTGTAGGCGAGACCCAGTACTTC. Its protein is CASSFVGETQYF.

The chain links TRBV5-1 to TRBJ2-7, with 10 bases identical to TRBD1. This CDR3 has 14 residues. Trimming took 3 bases from V and 2 from J; bases not matched to a gene: 2. The germline CDR1 and CDR2 sequences are SGHRS and YFSETQ. CDR3 sequence (DNA): TGCGCCAGCAGCTACGGGACAGGGGCCTACGAGCAGTACTTC. It specifies CASSYGTGAYEQYF.

The rearrangement uses TRBV20-1 and TRBJ2-5; TRBD2 matches 13 bases. Germline trimming cut 4 bases from V and 5 bases from J; bases unmatched to any gene: 10. The CDR3 is 16 amino acids. The V gene's germline CDR1 is DFQATT and CDR2 SNEGSKA (reference sequence). CDR3 nucleotide sequence: TGCAGTGCTAACGCCGGGACTAGCGGGAAAGGGGAGACCCAGTACTTC. It encodes CSANAGTSGKGETQYF.

There are many counts of this clonotype. This chain links TRBV12-3 or TRBV12-4 with TRBJ1-1, with a tentative D call TRBD1 (5 bases). The length of the CDR3 is 14 residues. The V end was cut by 1 base, the J end by 8 bases, with 14 bases between. The CDR3 protein is CASSLGRRGWEAFF. CDR3 nucleotide sequence: TGTGCCAGCAGTTTAGGACGTCGGGGCTGGGAAGCTTTCTTT.

The chain recombines TRBV12-3 or TRBV12-4 with TRBJ1-1; D may be TRBD1 (6 bases). This CDR3 is 15 amino acids long. Trimming removed 5 bases at V and 3 bases at J, with 16 bases between. CDR3 sequence: CASSPPGETDTEAFF. Here the CDR3 DNA reads TGTGCCAGCAGTCCCCCAGGGGAAACGGACACTGAAGCTTTCTTT.

The chain links TRBV27 to TRBJ2-4, with D possibly TRBD2 on 5 matching bases. Per the germline V gene, CDR1 is MNHEY and CDR2 is SMNVEV (reference sequence). This CDR3 has 14 amino acids. V dropped 5 bases and J dropped 5 bases, with 13 bases sitting between them. CDR3 residues: CASSLTLAQNIQYF. The CDR3 DNA follows: TGTGCCAGCAGTCTTACCCTAGCTCAAAACATTCAGTACTTC.

Many counts were recorded for this clonotype. The chain has TRBV11-1 and TRBJ2-1; TRBD1 might be the D (6 bases). The length of the CDR3 is 18 residues. V was trimmed by 5 bases and J by 8 bases, leaving 28 bases between them. Per germline, CDR1 SGHAT and CDR2 FQDESV (reference sequence). The CDR3 protein is CASSPVSPRTAPIDEQFF. DNA of the CDR3: TGTGCCAGCAGCCCCGTCTCCCCTCGGACAGCCCCCATTGATGAGCAGTTCTTC.

This clonotype was detected a few times. This chain's CDR3 is CASSQDHRVAYTF. CDR3 nucleotides: TGTGCCAGCAGCCAAGATCACAGGGTGGCCTACACCTTC. V usage is TRBV3-1 and J usage is TRBJ1-2, with D perhaps matching TRBD1 (6 bases). With 0 bases removed from V and 10 bases from J, the gap between germline ends came to 12 bases. Germline V gene data show CDR1 as LGHDT and CDR2 as YNNKEL (reference sequence). The CDR3 consists of 13 residues.

Concerning this clonotype itself: This sequence may be a read error, since a much larger clone differs from it by one base. The genes are TRBV20-1 and TRBJ2-7; 7 nucleotides agree with TRBD2. V gave up 8 bases and J gave up 5 bases; unmatched junction bases: 6. Germline CDR1 reads DFQATT; CDR2 reads SNEGSKA (reference sequence). The length of the CDR3 is 11 residues. The CDR3 loop reads CSSPRGDEQYF. CDR3 coding DNA: TGCAGTTCTCCACGGGGGGACGAGCAGTACTTC.

This clonotype showed up many times. The rearrangement uses TRBV12-3 or TRBV12-4 and TRBJ2-1, with TRBD2 matching over 9 bases. After removal of 7 bases from V and 0 bases from J, the junction contained 10 bases not matched to a gene. The CDR3 has 17 residues. CDR3 sequence (DNA): TGTGCCAGCACCCTGTGGACTAGCGCGAACTCCTACAATGAGCAGTTCTTC. Protein product: CASTLWTSANSYNEQFF.

This clonotype has ten or more counts. The gene calls are TRBV5-1 and TRBJ2-7; 10 positions agree with TRBD1. CDR3 length: 17 amino acids. Germline lookup yields CDR1 SGHRS and CDR2 YFSETQ. V shed 0 bases and J 0 bases; nucleotides not matched to a gene: 6. CDR3 nucleotides: TGCGCCAGCAGCTTGGCCGTGGACAGGGGGGACTCCTACGAGCAGTACTTC. It translates to CASSLAVDRGDSYEQYF.

This clonotype came up a few times. V and J are TRBV20-1 and TRBJ2-1; D call uncertain. Germline V lookup: CDR1 DFQATT, CDR2 SNEGSKA (reference sequence). This CDR3 contains 16 residues. V was trimmed by 3 bases and J by 5 bases, leaving 20 bases between them. CDR3 coding DNA: TGCAGTGCTAGCGTGAAGGGCAAATTCGTTCACAATGAGCAGTTCTTC. Translated, it gives CSASVKGKFVHNEQFF.

Only a few counts were recorded for this clonotype. The V gene is TRBV5-1, the J gene TRBJ1-2; D perhaps matches TRBD1 (5 bases). Germline V CDR1 and CDR2: SGHRS, YFSETQ. The CDR3 has 16 amino acids. Trimming removed 2 bases at V and 6 bases at J, with 20 bases between. CDR3 region: CASSLGPRERVDGYTF. CDR3 DNA: TGCGCCAGCAGCTTAGGGCCCAGGGAAAGGGTGGATGGCTACACCTTC.

This chain links TRBV7-2 with TRBJ1-1, with D maybe TRBD1 (6 bases). CDR3 length: 17 amino acids. Trimming took off 5 bases at V and 5 bases at J, with 24 bases between the two ends. Germline CDR1 reads SGHTA; CDR2 reads FQGNSA. CDR3 region: CASSLRRLQGSRTEAFF. In DNA, the CDR3 is TGTGCCAGCAGCCTAAGAAGATTACAGGGTAGTAGGACTGAAGCTTTCTTT.